This T cell receptor beta chain is from a study of blood T cell repertoires in COVID-19. In the authors' workflow: By means of reference gene primer amplification, nucleated cell counts were estimated. The method was immunoSEQ multiplex PCR; TCRdb's version includes in-frame clones alone and lacks a portion of them. V, J and clone size are those of that table, while D and trimming were read from the DNA. The table includes under 75,000 clones, about 81% detected once. The sample comprised peripheral blood. The clonotype was recovered from an elderly man with acute or convalescent COVID-19.

CDR3 bases: TGTGCCAGCAGCAACTACGGGAGCCCCAACAATGAGCAGTTCTTC. The encoded protein is CASSNYGSPNNEQFF. This chain connects TRBV7-9 to TRBJ2-1; weak D call: TRBD2 (6 bases). CDR1 is SEHNR, CDR2 FQNEAQ, per germline (reference sequence). There are 15 residues in the CDR3. The V end was cut by 5 bases, the J end by 5 bases, with 16 bases between.